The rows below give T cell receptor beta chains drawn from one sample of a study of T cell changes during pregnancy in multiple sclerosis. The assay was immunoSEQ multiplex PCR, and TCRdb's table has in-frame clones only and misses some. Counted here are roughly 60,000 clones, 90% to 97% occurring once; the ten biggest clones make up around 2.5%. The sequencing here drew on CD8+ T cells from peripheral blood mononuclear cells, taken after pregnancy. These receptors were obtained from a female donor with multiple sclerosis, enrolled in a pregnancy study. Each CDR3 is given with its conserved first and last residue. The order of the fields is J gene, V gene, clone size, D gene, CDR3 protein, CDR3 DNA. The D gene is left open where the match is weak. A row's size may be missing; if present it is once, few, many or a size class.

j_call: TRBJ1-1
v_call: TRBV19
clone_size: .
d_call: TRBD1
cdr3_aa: CASSIGHRGPTEAFF
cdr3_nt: TGTGCCAGTAGTATAGGCCACAGGGGGCCCACTGAAGCTTTCTTT

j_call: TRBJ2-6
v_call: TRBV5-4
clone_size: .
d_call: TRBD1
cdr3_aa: CASSSTYSGTGGPGANVLTF
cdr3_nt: TGTGCCAGCAGCTCGACTTACTCCGGGACAGGGGGTCCCGGGGCCAACGTCCTGACTTTC

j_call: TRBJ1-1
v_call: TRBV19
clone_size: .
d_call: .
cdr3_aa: CASSRGGTEAFF
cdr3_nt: TGTGCCAGTAGTAGAGGGGGCACTGAAGCTTTCTTT

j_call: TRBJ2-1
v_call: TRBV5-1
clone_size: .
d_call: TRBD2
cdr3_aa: CASSLDSGTTYNEQFF
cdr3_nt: TGCGCCAGCAGCTTGGATAGCGGGACCACCTACAATGAGCAGTTCTTC

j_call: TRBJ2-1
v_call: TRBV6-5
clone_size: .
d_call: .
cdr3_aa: CASRSWTATPDEQFF
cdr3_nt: TGTGCCAGCAGAAGCTGGACTGCCACCCCAGATGAGCAGTTCTTC

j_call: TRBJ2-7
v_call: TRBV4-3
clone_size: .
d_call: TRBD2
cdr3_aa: CASSQALAAYEQYF
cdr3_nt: TGCGCCAGCAGCCAAGCACTAGCGGCCTACGAGCAGTACTTC

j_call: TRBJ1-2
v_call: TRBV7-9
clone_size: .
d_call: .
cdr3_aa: CASSQSGGVNYGYTF
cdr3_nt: TGTGCCAGCAGCCAATCCGGCGGGGTTAACTATGGCTACACCTTC

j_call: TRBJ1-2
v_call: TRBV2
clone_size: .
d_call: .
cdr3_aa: CASSEAGRQVYGYTF
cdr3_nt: TGTGCCAGCAGTGAAGCGGGGAGACAGGTCTATGGCTACACCTTC

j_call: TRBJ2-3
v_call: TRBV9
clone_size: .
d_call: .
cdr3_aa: CASAEAGSTDTQYF
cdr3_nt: TGTGCCAGCGCCGAGGCGGGAAGCACAGATACGCAGTATTTT

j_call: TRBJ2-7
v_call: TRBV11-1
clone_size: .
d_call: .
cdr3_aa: CASSAQGNEQYF
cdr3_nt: TGTGCCAGCAGCGCACAGGGCAACGAGCAGTACTTC

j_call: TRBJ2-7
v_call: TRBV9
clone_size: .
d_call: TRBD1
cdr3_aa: CASSPSGGYEQYF
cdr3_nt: TGTGCCAGCAGCCCCTCAGGGGGCTACGAGCAGTACTTC

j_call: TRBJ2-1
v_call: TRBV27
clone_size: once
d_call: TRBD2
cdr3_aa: CASSLIAPASGLNNEQFF
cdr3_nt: TGTGCCAGCAGTTTAATTGCCCCGGCTAGCGGGTTAAACAATGAGCAGTTCTTC

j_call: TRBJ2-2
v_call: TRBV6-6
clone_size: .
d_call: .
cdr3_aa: CASSYSPTVNTGELFF
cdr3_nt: TGTGCCAGCAGTTACTCTCCGACAGTGAACACCGGGGAGCTGTTTTTT

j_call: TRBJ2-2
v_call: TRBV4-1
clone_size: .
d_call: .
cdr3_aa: CASSQDPRDSPRTGELFF
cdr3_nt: TGCGCCAGCAGCCAAGATCCCCGGGACTCCCCGCGAACCGGGGAGCTGTTTTTT

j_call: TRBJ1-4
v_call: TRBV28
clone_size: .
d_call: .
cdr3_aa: CASLQATNEKLFF
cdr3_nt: TGTGCCAGCCTACAGGCAACTAATGAAAAACTGTTTTTT

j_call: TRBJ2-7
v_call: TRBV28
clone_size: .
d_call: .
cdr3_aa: CASSGQNSYEQYF
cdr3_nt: TGTGCCAGCAGTGGGCAGAACTCCTACGAGCAGTACTTC

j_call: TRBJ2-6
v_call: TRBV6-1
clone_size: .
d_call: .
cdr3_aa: CASSGAGANVLTF
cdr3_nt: TGTGCCAGCAGTGGAGCTGGGGCCAACGTCCTGACTTTC

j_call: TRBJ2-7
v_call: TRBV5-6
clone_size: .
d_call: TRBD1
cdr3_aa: CASDAGTGGYEQYF
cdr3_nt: TGTGCCAGCGATGCCGGGACAGGGGGCTACGAGCAGTACTTC

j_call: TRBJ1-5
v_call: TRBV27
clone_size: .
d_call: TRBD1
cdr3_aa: CASRTGAYQPQHF
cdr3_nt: TGTGCCAGCAGGACAGGGGCCTATCAGCCCCAGCATTTT

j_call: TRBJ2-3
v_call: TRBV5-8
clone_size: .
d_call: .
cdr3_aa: CASSSGTRTDTQYF
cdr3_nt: TGTGCCAGCAGCTCCGGGACTCGAACAGATACGCAGTATTTT

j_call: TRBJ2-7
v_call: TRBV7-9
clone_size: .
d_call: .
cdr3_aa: CASSSTMAPAYEQYF
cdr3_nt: TGTGCCAGCAGCTCCACCATGGCCCCCGCCTACGAGCAGTACTTC

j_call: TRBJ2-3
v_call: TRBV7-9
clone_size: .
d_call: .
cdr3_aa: CASSLGPADTDTQYF
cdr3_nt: TGTGCCAGCAGCTTAGGCCCAGCGGACACAGATACGCAGTATTTT

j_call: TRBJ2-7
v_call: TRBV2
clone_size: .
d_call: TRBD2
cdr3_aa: CASSAGSGSYEQYF
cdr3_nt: TGTGCCAGCAGTGCCGGTAGCGGGAGCTACGAGCAGTACTTC

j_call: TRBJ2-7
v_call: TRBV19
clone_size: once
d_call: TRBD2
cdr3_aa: CASARTSGSYEQYF
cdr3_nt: TGTGCCAGCGCCCGGACTAGCGGGAGCTACGAGCAGTACTTC

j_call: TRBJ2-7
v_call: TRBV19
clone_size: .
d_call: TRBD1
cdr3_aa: CASSIGQGIYEQYF
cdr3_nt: TGTGCCAGTAGTATCGGACAGGGGATATACGAGCAGTACTTC

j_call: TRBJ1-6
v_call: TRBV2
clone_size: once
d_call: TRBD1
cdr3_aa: CASMRTGADSPLHF
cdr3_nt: TGTGCCAGCATGAGGACAGGGGCAGATTCACCCCTCCACTTT

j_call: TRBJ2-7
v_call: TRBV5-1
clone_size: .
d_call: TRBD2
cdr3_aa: CASRVGTSGRYEQYF
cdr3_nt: TGCGCCAGCAGGGTTGGGACTAGCGGGAGGTACGAGCAGTACTTC

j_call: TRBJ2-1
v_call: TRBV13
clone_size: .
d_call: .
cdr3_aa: CASSHPQQGNEQFF
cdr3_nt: TGTGCCAGCAGCCACCCGCAACAGGGCAATGAGCAGTTCTTC

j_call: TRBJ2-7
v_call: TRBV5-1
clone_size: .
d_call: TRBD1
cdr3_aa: CASSWDSNEQYF
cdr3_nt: TGCGCCAGCAGTTGGGACAGCAACGAGCAGTACTTC

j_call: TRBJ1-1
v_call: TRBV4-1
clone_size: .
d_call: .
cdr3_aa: CASSPQGVGNTEAFF
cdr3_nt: TGCGCCAGCAGCCCACAAGGGGTAGGGAACACTGAAGCTTTCTTT

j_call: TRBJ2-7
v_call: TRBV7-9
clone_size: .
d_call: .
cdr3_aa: CASSSGLGLGYEQYF
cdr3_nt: TGTGCCAGCAGCAGCGGTTTAGGCCTGGGATACGAGCAGTACTTC

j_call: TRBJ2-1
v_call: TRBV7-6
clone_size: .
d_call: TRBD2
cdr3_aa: CASSLGRTSDHNEQFF
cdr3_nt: TGTGCCAGCAGCTTAGGACGGACTAGCGACCACAATGAGCAGTTCTTC

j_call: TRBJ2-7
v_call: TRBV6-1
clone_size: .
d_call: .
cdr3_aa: CASSEASRGPNSYEQYF
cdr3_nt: TGTGCCAGCAGTGAAGCGTCAAGGGGTCCTAATTCCTACGAGCAGTACTTC

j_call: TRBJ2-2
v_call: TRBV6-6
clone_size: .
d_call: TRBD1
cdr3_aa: CASSLGGGGELFF
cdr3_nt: TGTGCCAGCAGTTTAGGGGGCGGCGGGGAGCTGTTTTTT

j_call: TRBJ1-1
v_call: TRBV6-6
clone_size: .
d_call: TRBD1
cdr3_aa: CASSTGVVTEAFF
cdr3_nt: TGTGCCAGCAGTACAGGGGTTGTCACTGAAGCTTTCTTT

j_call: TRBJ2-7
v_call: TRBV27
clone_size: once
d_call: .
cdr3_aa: CASQLARGHYEQYF
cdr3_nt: TGTGCCAGCCAGCTAGCGAGAGGACACTACGAGCAGTACTTC

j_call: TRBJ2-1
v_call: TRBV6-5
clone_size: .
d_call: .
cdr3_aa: CASRQRGGNEQFF
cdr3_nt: TGTGCCAGCCGACAGCGTGGGGGGAATGAGCAGTTCTTC

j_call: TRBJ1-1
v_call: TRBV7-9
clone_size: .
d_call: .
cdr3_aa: CASSSSILGAIFLSEAFF
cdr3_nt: TGTGCCAGCAGCTCAAGCATTTTGGGGGCCATCTTTCTATCTGAAGCTTTCTTT

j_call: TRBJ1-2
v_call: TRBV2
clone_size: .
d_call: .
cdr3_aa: CATAAGYYGYTF
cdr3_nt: TGTGCCACCGCGGCAGGGTACTATGGCTACACCTTC

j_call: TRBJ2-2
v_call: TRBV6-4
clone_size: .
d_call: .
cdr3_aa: CASSASATGELFF
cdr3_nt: TGTGCCAGCAGCGCTAGCGCCACCGGGGAGCTGTTTTTT

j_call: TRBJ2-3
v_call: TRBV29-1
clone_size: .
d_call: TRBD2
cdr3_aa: CSVEGLAGVLTDTQYF
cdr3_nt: TGCAGCGTTGAAGGATTAGCGGGAGTTTTGACAGATACGCAGTATTTT

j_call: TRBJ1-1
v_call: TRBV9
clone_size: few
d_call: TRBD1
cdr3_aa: CASSSSATGDGWTEAFF
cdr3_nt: TGTGCCAGCAGCTCCTCGGCTACAGGGGATGGGTGGACTGAAGCTTTCTTT

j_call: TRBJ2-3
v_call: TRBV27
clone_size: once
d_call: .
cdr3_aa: CASSQMDSRTDTQYF
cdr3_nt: TGTGCCAGCAGTCAAATGGACAGTCGCACAGATACGCAGTATTTT

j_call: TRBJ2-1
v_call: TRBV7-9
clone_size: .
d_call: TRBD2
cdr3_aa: CASSSLLAGVSYNEQFF
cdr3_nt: TGTGCCAGCAGCTCCTTACTAGCGGGAGTATCTTACAATGAGCAGTTCTTC

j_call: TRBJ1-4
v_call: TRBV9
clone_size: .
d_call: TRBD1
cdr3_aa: CASSVEGTGGFGEKLFF
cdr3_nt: TGTGCCAGCAGCGTAGAAGGGACAGGGGGTTTCGGCGAAAAACTGTTTTTT

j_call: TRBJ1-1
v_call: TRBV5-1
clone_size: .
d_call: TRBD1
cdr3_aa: CASSLAEGAGTEAFF
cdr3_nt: TGCGCCAGCAGCTTGGCCGAGGGGGCGGGAACTGAAGCTTTCTTT

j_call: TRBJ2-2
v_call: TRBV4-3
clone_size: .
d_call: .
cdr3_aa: CASSQLASNTGELFF
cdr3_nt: TGCGCCAGCAGCCAGTTAGCGTCGAACACCGGGGAGCTGTTTTTT

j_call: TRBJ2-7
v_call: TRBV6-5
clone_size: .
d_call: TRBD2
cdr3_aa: CASSYNSGASYEQYF
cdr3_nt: TGTGCCAGCAGTTACAACAGCGGGGCCTCCTACGAGCAGTACTTC

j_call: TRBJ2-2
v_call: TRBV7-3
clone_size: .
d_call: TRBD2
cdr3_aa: CASSGGLAPTGELFF
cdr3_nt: TGTGCCAGCAGCGGGGGACTAGCACCCACCGGGGAGCTGTTTTTT